One sample yielded the 13 T cell receptor beta chains listed below, sequenced in a study of CD8 T cell repertoires and HIV-1 epitope variants. No antigens are known for them. Clones were sequenced by immunoSEQ multiplex PCR, and TCRdb holds only the in-frame ones, with some missing. Of some 5,100 clones listed, about 63% are singletons. Material: cultured CD8+ T cells derived from PBMCs. These receptors were taken from a male donor with HIV.

This clone was seen only a few times. The V gene is TRBV28, the J gene TRBJ2-1; no clear D gene. V was cut by 2 bases and J by 1 base, with 9 bases left in between. The CDR3 is 15 amino acids. CDR1 MDHEN and CDR2 SYDVKM come from the germline V gene. DNA of the CDR3: TGTGCCAGCAGTTTAATAGGCAGTTCCTACAATGAGCAGTTCTTC. It is translated as CASSLIGSSYNEQFF.

Within the sample, this clone is large. The V gene is TRBV15, the J gene TRBJ2-5; D is unresolved. The CDR3 consists of 13 residues. Trimming shortened V by 0 bases and J by 4 bases, and 6 bases separated the two germline ends. Germline V gives CDR1 LNHNV, CDR2 YYDKDF (reference sequence). CDR3 sequence reads: CATSRDRRETQYF. CDR3 DNA sequence: TGTGCCACCAGCAGAGATCGGAGAGAGACCCAGTACTTC.

This rearrangement joins TRBV5-6 to TRBJ2-2, with D possibly matching TRBD1 (5 bases). This CDR3 spans 15 amino acids. CDR1 is SGHDT and CDR2 is YYEEEE in the germline V gene. Trimming took 4 bases from V and 0 from J, leaving 10 bases between them. The chain's CDR3 is CASSPGFANTGELFF. In DNA form, the CDR3 reads TGTGCCAGCAGCCCAGGGTTCGCGAACACCGGGGAGCTGTTTTTT.

The rearrangement links TRBV30 to TRBJ2-2, with a tentative D call TRBD2 (5 bases). Germline lookup yields CDR1 GTSNPN and CDR2 SVGIG (reference sequence). V was pared by 4 bases and J by 2 bases, with 8 bases between. CDR3 length: 13 residues. The CDR3 reads CAWTGVNTGELFF. The CDR3 nucleotides read TGTGCCTGGACCGGGGTTAACACCGGGGAGCTGTTTTTT.

This clone has a handful of counts. The gene calls are TRBV10-3 and TRBJ1-1, with TRBD1 matching 8 bases. Germline V gene data show CDR1 as ENHRY and CDR2 as SYGVKD. The junction had 1 base not matched to a gene; V was cut back by 2 bases and J by 8 bases. The CDR3 loop spans 12 amino acids. Written as DNA, the CDR3 is TGTGCCATCAGTGAGAGGACAGGGGAAGCTTTCTTT. It yields the protein CAISERTGEAFF.

The CDR3 DNA sequence: TGTGCCAGCAGTTTCAGGGGGACAGGGGGTCATACCTACGAGCAGTACTTC. Its translation is CASSFRGTGGHTYEQYF. The rearrangement links TRBV28 to TRBJ2-5; 11 nucleotides match TRBD1. TRBJ2-7 explains the end of the DNA better; the J call may be wrong. The germline V gene encodes CDR1 MDHEN and CDR2 SYDVKM. This CDR3 region has 17 residues.

This sequence joins TRBV10-1 and TRBJ2-2; D gene ambiguous. V was shortened by 4 bases and J by 5 bases, with 8 bases between the two germline ends. Germline CDR1 reads WNHNN; CDR2 reads SYGVQD (reference sequence). The CDR3 is 13 residues long. This CDR3 reads CASSGVNTGELFF. The CDR3 DNA reads TGCGCCAGCAGTGGCGTAAATACCGGGGAGCTGTTTTTT.

The gene calls are TRBV7-7 and TRBJ2-5; D is perhaps TRBD2 (6 bases). CDR1 and CDR2 from the germline V gene are SSHAT and FNYEAQ (reference sequence). The CDR3 loop spans 13 amino acids. CDR3 loop: CASGLDQGETQYF. In DNA form, the CDR3 reads TGTGCTAGCGGCCTTGACCAAGGGGAGACCCAGTACTTC.

The chain links TRBV19 to TRBJ2-1, with D possibly matching TRBD1 (5 bases). The germline gives CDR1 LNHDA, CDR2 SQIVND (reference sequence). The CDR3 has 14 residues. Trimming took 4 bases from V and 3 from J, leaving 10 bases between them. CDR3 residues: CASSTGSSYNEQFF. The CDR3, as DNA: TGTGCCAGTAGTACAGGGTCCAGCTACAATGAGCAGTTCTTC.

The V call is TRBV19, the J call TRBJ2-7; D is undetermined. Between the trimmed V and J ends, which lost 10 bases and 6 bases, there was a span of 13 bases. The CDR3 is made up of 11 amino acids. Germline V gene sequence: CDR1 LNHDA, CDR2 SQIVND (reference sequence). CDR3 coding DNA: TGTGCCACCACAGAATACGGCGAGCAGTACTTC. Its protein is CATTEYGEQYF.

This chain links TRBV5-1 with TRBJ2-7, with D tentatively TRBD2 (6 bases). Trimming shortened V by 2 bases and J by 1 base, and 13 bases separated the two germline ends. CDR3 length: 15 residues. Germline CDR1 SGHRS, CDR2 YFSETQ. CDR3 loop: CASSLFEGGSYEQYF. In nucleotides, the CDR3 is TGCGCCAGCAGCTTATTCGAAGGAGGGTCCTACGAGCAGTACTTC.

This clone came up a few times. The CDR3 reads CASSPGTSDYGYTF. CDR3 coding DNA: TGTGCCAGCAGCCCTGGGACTTCTGACTATGGCTACACCTTC. V is TRBV11-1 and J is TRBJ1-2; tentative D call: TRBD1 (5 bases). Trimming stripped 5 bases from V and 3 bases from J, with 13 bases between. The CDR3 consists of 14 residues. From germline, CDR1 is SGHAT and CDR2 FQDESV (reference sequence).

The rearrangement links TRBV7-6 to TRBJ2-6; 9 nucleotides agree with TRBD1. Looked up from germline, CDR1 is SGHVS and CDR2 is FNYEAQ. The CDR3 spans 17 residues. V shed 5 bases, J shed 5 bases, and the junction held 10 bases outside the gene matches. The CDR3 spells CASSPPGTGSWANVLTF. CDR3 DNA sequence: TGTGCCAGCAGCCCTCCCGGGACAGGGTCGTGGGCCAACGTCCTGACTTTC.